Listed below are T cell receptor beta chains from one sample, sequenced in a study of T-cell memory formation after mild COVID-19. In TCRdb, the 5' RACE reads were re-called with MiXCR into one record per CDR3 protein. Among more than 300,000 distinct CDR3 sequences listed, roughly an eighth were seen once. Material: PBMCs or a T cell subset sorted from them (not recorded which). All receptors come from a man between 18 and 35 years old who had mild COVID-19 (a few samples of this study predate the infection). Cell type and time point are not known. CDR3s include the opening cysteine and the closing phenylalanine or tryptophan. A D gene is named only where the DNA matches it firmly. Clone size is given for some rows only: seen once, a few or many times, or a class if the clone is expanded.

TRBV18	TRBJ2-1	TRBD1	few	CASSRPGQGRHEQFF	TGTGCCAGCTCACGACCGGGACAGGGGAGACATGAGCAGTTCTTC
TRBV9	TRBJ2-3	.	many	CASSALNTDTQYF	TGTGCCAGCAGCGCTCTCAACACAGATACGCAGTATTTT
TRBV20-1	TRBJ2-3	TRBD1	few	CSAKPGQGTHNTQYF	TGCAGTGCCAAACCGGGACAGGGGACGCATAATACGCAGTATTTT
TRBV12-3/TRBV12-4	TRBJ1-6	TRBD1	few	CASTQVGTGYNSPLHF	TGTGCCAGCACCCAAGTCGGGACAGGGTATAATTCACCCCTCCACTTT
TRBV6-5	TRBJ2-2	.	few	CASSYSRATGELFF	TGTGCCAGCAGTTACTCGAGGGCGACAGGGGAGCTGTTTTTT
TRBV5-1	TRBJ2-3	.	many	CASSFRRGQTDTQYF	TGCGCCAGCAGCTTCCGGCGGGGCCAGACAGATACGCAGTATTTT
TRBV7-9	TRBJ2-7	.	.	CASTGSGHRTSYEQYF	TGTGCCAGCACCGGGAGTGGGCACAGGACCTCCTACGAGCAGTACTTC
TRBV9	TRBJ1-2	.	.	CASSVAGESGYGYTF	TGTGCCAGCAGCGTAGCGGGGGAATCGGGCTATGGCTACACCTTC
TRBV9	TRBJ2-7	.	.	CASSPPRRLEQYF	TGTGCCAGCAGCCCCCCCCGGCGGCTCGAGCAGTACTTC
TRBV7-6	TRBJ1-2	.	.	CASSSTPIGGYTF	TGTGCCAGCAGCTCGACCCCAATCGGTGGCTACACCTTC
TRBV29-1	TRBJ2-1	.	few	CSVELSRGNNEQFF	TGCAGCGTTGAACTGTCCAGGGGAAACAATGAGCAGTTCTTC
TRBV9	TRBJ2-5	TRBD2	few	CASSPGLAGVKETQYF	TGTGCCAGCAGCCCAGGACTAGCGGGGGTCAAAGAGACCCAGTACTTC
TRBV12-3/TRBV12-4	TRBJ1-2	.	many	CASSPPVRIANYGYTF	TGTGCCAGCAGTCCGCCGGTCAGGATAGCTAACTATGGCTACACCTTC
TRBV4-3	TRBJ2-3	.	once	CASSQEPGGGTDTQYF	TGCGCCAGCAGCCAAGAACCGGGGGGCGGCACAGATACGCAGTATTTT
TRBV6-5	TRBJ1-4	.	few	CASSYAGPGRGLFF	TGTGCCAGCAGTTACGCGGGACCGGGAAGGGGACTGTTTTTT
TRBV6-5	TRBJ1-5	.	few	CASSGTRGDQPQHF	TGTGCCAGCAGTGGGACAAGAGGGGATCAGCCCCAGCATTTT
TRBV14	TRBJ1-2	TRBD1	.	CASSQFTGGLDGYTF	TGTGCCAGCAGCCAATTTACAGGGGGTCTGGATGGCTACACCTTC
TRBV12-3/TRBV12-4	TRBJ1-2	.	medium-sized	CASSLISLANYGYTF	TGTGCCAGCAGTTTAATCTCCCTAGCTAACTATGGCTACACCTTC
TRBV7-9	TRBJ1-2	TRBD1	.	CAARRVGQGAQRGGYTF	TGTGCCGCCAGACGTGTGGGACAGGGGGCGCAGCGAGGTGGCTACACCTTC
TRBV25-1	TRBJ2-5	.	few	CASSEKIADRETQYF	TGTGCCAGCAGTGAAAAGATAGCCGACCGGGAGACCCAGTACTTC
TRBV3-1	TRBJ1-3	.	.	CASSPAIDSSGNTIYF	TGTGCCAGCAGCCCCGCCATTGACAGCTCTGGAAACACCATATATTTT
TRBV5-6	TRBJ2-5	.	.	CASSLWQIQETQYF	TGTGCCAGCAGCTTGTGGCAGATCCAAGAGACCCAGTACTTC
TRBV10-3	TRBJ2-5	.	few	CATGPRQGGEETQYF	TGTGCCACGGGCCCACGACAGGGAGGAGAAGAGACCCAGTACTTC
TRBV12-3/TRBV12-4	TRBJ2-2	.	.	CARPDPNTGELFF	TGTGCCAGGCCGGACCCGAACACCGGGGAGCTGTTTTTT
TRBV7-8	TRBJ2-2	.	.	CASRPQSTGELFF	TGTGCCAGCAGGCCCCAAAGCACCGGGGAGCTGTTTTTT
TRBV7-3	TRBJ2-1	TRBD2	.	CASSNLTSDEQFF	TGTGCCAGCAGCAATCTCACTAGCGATGAGCAGTTCTTC
TRBV3-1	TRBJ2-5	.	.	CASSQSEGAETQYF	TGTGCCAGCAGCCAGTCTGAGGGCGCAGAGACCCAGTACTTC
TRBV12-3/TRBV12-4	TRBJ1-1	.	.	CASSKQRNTEAFF	TGTGCCAGCAGCAAACAGAGAAACACTGAAGCTTTCTTT
TRBV7-2	TRBJ1-2	.	many	CASSLMGRGYTF	TGTGCCAGCAGCCTAATGGGGAGGGGCTACACCTTC
TRBV6-2/TRBV6-3	TRBJ2-7	TRBD1	few	CASSRRQGAAYEQYF	TGTGCCAGCAGTCGTCGACAGGGGGCCGCCTACGAGCAGTACTTC
TRBV7-2	TRBJ2-2	TRBD1	many	CASSSGQGNTGELFF	TGTGCCAGCAGCTCGGGACAGGGTAACACCGGGGAGCTGTTTTTT
TRBV7-2	TRBJ2-5	TRBD1	many	CASSLNTNPGQGAQLRKTQYF	TGTGCCAGCAGCCTAAATACCAACCCGGGACAGGGGGCCCAGTTGAGAAAGACCCAGTACTTC
TRBV20-1	TRBJ1-6	TRBD1	few	CSANSGTGGSPLHF	TGCAGTGCTAACTCCGGGACAGGGGGCTCACCCCTCCACTTT
TRBV4-1	TRBJ2-2	.	.	CASSQDQDGELFF	TGCGCCAGCAGCCAAGATCAGGACGGGGAGCTGTTTTTT
TRBV7-6	TRBJ2-2	.	few	CASSLGVANTGELFF	TGTGCCAGCAGCTTAGGAGTCGCGAACACCGGGGAGCTGTTTTTT
TRBV7-2	TRBJ2-1	.	.	CASSLRTTPNEQFF	TGTGCCAGCAGCTTACGAACTACTCCGAATGAGCAGTTCTTC
TRBV20-1	TRBJ2-4	.	.	CSAGASSRNIQYF	TGCAGTGCCGGAGCGAGCTCAAGGAACATTCAGTACTTC
TRBV20-1	TRBJ1-1	TRBD1	.	CSARGRRDRTAHTEAFF	TGCAGTGCTAGAGGTCGTCGGGACAGGACCGCCCACACTGAAGCTTTCTTT
TRBV5-1	TRBJ2-1	TRBD2	few	CASSGSAGGQYEQFF	TGCGCCAGCAGCGGCTCGGCGGGGGGGCAGTATGAGCAGTTCTTC
TRBV20-1	TRBJ2-1	TRBD2	.	CSALRLAGGHEQFF	TGCAGTGCTCTACGACTAGCGGGGGGGCATGAGCAGTTCTTC
TRBV4-1	TRBJ2-3	.	few	CASSQDPGLRTDTQYF	TGCGCCAGCAGCCAAGATCCGGGACTTCGCACAGATACGCAGTATTTT
TRBV19	TRBJ2-2	.	.	CASSFLGQTGELFF	TGTGCCAGTAGTTTCCTCGGGCAAACCGGGGAGCTGTTTTTT
TRBV6-2/TRBV6-3	TRBJ2-7	.	.	CASSSRGASYEQYF	TGTGCCAGCAGTTCCAGGGGGGCCTCCTACGAGCAGTACTTC
TRBV7-2	TRBJ2-7	.	few	CASSNTPGFGEQYF	TGTGCCAGCAGCAATACACCCGGATTCGGCGAGCAGTACTTC
TRBV5-5	TRBJ2-1	.	.	CASSSTWRQAQNEQFF	TGTGCCAGCAGCTCAACATGGAGACAGGCTCAAAATGAGCAGTTCTTC
TRBV6-2/TRBV6-3	TRBJ1-2	.	few	CASSYPILFNYGYTF	TGTGCCAGCAGTTACCCGATCCTTTTTAACTATGGCTACACCTTC